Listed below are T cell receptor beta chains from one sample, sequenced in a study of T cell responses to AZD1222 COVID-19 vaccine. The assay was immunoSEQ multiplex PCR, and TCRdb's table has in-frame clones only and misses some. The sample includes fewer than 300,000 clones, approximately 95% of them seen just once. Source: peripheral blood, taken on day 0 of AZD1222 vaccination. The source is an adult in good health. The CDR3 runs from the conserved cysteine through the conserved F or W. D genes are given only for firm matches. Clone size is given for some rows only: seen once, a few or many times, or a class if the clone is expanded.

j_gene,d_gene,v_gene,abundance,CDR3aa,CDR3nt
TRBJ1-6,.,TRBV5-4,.,CASSLDALYNSPLHF,TGTGCCAGCAGCCTAGATGCTCTTTATAATTCACCCCTCCACTTT
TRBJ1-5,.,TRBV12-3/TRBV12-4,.,CASSWAENQPQHF,TGTGCCAGCAGTTGGGCGGAGAATCAGCCCCAGCATTTT
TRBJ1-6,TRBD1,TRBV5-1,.,CASSFRGGSLHF,TGCGCCAGCAGCTTCAGGGGGGGATCCCTCCACTTT
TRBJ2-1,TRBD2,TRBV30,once,CAQRTSGRPSNEQFF,TGTGCCCAACGGACTAGCGGGAGGCCCTCGAATGAGCAGTTCTTC
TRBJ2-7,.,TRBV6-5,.,CASRTVSYEQYF,TGTGCCAGCCGGACCGTCTCCTACGAGCAGTACTTC
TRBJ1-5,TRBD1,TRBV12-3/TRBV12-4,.,CASGQGLGPQHF,TGTGCCAGCGGACAGGGGTTGGGGCCCCAGCATTTT
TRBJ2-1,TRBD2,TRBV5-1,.,CASSSSGANLYNEQFF,TGCGCCAGCAGCTCTAGCGGGGCGAACCTCTACAATGAGCAGTTCTTC
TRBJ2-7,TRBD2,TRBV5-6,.,CASSSAIETSGPSYEQYF,TGTGCCAGCAGCTCCGCCATAGAGACTAGCGGTCCCTCCTACGAGCAGTACTTC
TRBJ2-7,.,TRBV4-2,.,CASSQDGGSLYEQYF,TGTGCCAGCAGCCAAGATGGGGGCAGCCTCTACGAGCAGTACTTC
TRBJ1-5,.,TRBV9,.,CASSVGSSFRQFQHF,TGTGCCAGCAGCGTAGGTAGCAGCTTTCGTCAGTTCCAGCATTTT
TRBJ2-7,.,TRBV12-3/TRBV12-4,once,CASTPGSRGEQYF,TGTGCCAGCACCCCGGGCTCCCGGGGCGAGCAGTACTTC
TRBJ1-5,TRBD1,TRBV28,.,CASSRGRDRGNQPQHF,TGTGCCAGCAGTCGCGGACGGGACAGGGGGAATCAGCCCCAGCATTTT
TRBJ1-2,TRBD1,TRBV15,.,CATTLGQGHPFYGYTF,TGTGCCACCACCCTCGGACAGGGTCACCCATTCTATGGCTACACCTTC
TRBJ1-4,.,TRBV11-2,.,CASSFRSGTNEKLFF,TGTGCCAGCAGCTTCAGGAGTGGAACTAATGAAAAACTGTTTTTT
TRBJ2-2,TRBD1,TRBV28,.,CASSPHPGQSTGELFF,TGTGCCAGCAGTCCCCATCCGGGACAGAGCACCGGGGAGCTGTTTTTT
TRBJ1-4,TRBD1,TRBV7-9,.,CASSLADRGEEKLFF,TGTGCCAGCAGCTTAGCGGACAGGGGAGAGGAAAAACTGTTTTTT
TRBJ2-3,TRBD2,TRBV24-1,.,CAAGTTPTDTQYF,TGTGCCGCTGGGACTACCCCCACAGATACGCAGTATTTT
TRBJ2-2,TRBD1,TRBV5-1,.,CASSPIDRDGGTGELFF,TGCGCCAGCAGCCCCATCGACAGGGACGGAGGAACCGGGGAGCTGTTTTTT
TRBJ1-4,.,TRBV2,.,CASAGEFNEKLFF,TGTGCCAGCGCAGGAGAATTTAATGAAAAACTGTTTTTT
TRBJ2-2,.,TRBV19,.,CASSSFGETGELFF,TGTGCCAGTAGTTCCTTCGGGGAAACCGGGGAGCTGTTTTTT
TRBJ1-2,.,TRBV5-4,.,CASSLVGAGYGYTF,TGTGCCAGCAGCTTGGTTGGGGCTGGCTATGGCTACACCTTC
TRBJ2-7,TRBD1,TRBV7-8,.,CASSLNAGTGGSGEQYF,TGTGCCAGCAGCCTAAATGCCGGGACAGGGGGCTCGGGCGAGCAGTACTTC
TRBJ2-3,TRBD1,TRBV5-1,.,CASRGTGAFTDTQYF,TGCGCCAGCAGGGGGACAGGGGCGTTCACAGATACGCAGTATTTT
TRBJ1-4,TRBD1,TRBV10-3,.,CAISDSRDSNEKLFF,TGTGCCATCAGTGACTCGAGGGACAGTAATGAAAAACTGTTTTTT
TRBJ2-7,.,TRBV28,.,CASRRTTGRSYEQYF,TGTGCCAGCAGGCGCACAACAGGGCGCTCCTACGAGCAGTACTTC
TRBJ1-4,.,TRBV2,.,CASNREGSGKLFF,TGTGCCAGCAACCGGGAGGGTTCTGGGAAACTGTTTTTT
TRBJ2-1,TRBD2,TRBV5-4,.,CASSPRAGESYNEQFF,TGTGCCAGCAGCCCCCGGGCGGGGGAATCCTACAATGAGCAGTTCTTC
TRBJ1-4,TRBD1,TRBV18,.,CASSPPGQGGEKLFF,TGTGCCAGCTCTCCTCCCGGACAGGGAGGAGAAAAACTGTTTTTT
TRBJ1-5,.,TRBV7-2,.,CASSLRGADNQPQHF,TGTGCCAGCAGCCTTAGGGGGGCGGACAATCAGCCCCAGCATTTT
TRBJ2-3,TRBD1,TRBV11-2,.,CASSSPGGIADTQYF,TGTGCCAGCAGCTCCCCAGGGGGCATCGCAGATACGCAGTATTTT